These T cell receptor beta chains were read from a single sample in a study of blood T cell repertoires in COVID-19. Here immunoSEQ multiplex PCR was the method, and the copy in TCRdb shows in-frame clones only, minus some. Here the sample spans approximately 410,000 clones, about nine tenths being singletons. Sequences were obtained from peripheral blood. Receptor source: a woman aged 25-40 years with active or convalescent COVID-19. CDR3s include the opening cysteine and the closing phenylalanine or tryptophan. D genes are given only for firm matches. A row's size may be missing; if present it is once, few, many or a size class.

many TRBJ1-1 . TRBV18 CASSPARGSNTEAFF TGTGCCAGCTCACCGGCCAGGGGTTCGAACACTGAAGCTTTCTTT
. TRBJ1-1 TRBD1 TRBV7-8 CASSLEPQTGLGTEAFF TGTGCCAGCAGCTTAGAACCCCAGACAGGGCTTGGCACTGAAGCTTTCTTT
. TRBJ1-2 . TRBV5-1 CASSGGQLTNYGYTF TGCGCCAGCAGCGGAGGACAGCTTACTAACTATGGCTACACCTTC
. TRBJ1-1 . TRBV11-3 CASSPQGQEAFF TGTGCCAGCAGCCCCCAGGGACAAGAAGCTTTCTTT
few TRBJ2-5 TRBD2 TRBV11-2 CASSEGTTNLRRETQYF TGTGCCAGCAGCGAGGGGACTACTAACTTAAGGAGAGAAACCCAGTACTTC
. TRBJ1-1 TRBD1 TRBV12-5 CASGLGQGNDEAFF TGTGCTAGTGGTTTGGGACAGGGGAACGATGAAGCTTTCTTT
. TRBJ1-1 TRBD1 TRBV19 CASSSWTGNTEAFF TGTGCCAGTAGTTCATGGACAGGGAATACTGAAGCTTTCTTT
. TRBJ2-7 TRBD1 TRBV14 CASSQAYRQGRYEQYF TGTGCCAGCAGCCAAGCGTACCGACAGGGGCGCTACGAGCAGTACTTC
. TRBJ1-1 . TRBV3-1/TRBV3-2 CASSQGLTVGNTEAFF TGTGCCAGCAGCCAGGGGCTGACAGTTGGGAACACTGAAGCTTTCTTT
. TRBJ1-1 . TRBV4-1 CASSQGGANTEAFF TGCGCCAGCAGCCAAGGCGGGGCGAACACTGAAGCTTTCTTT